This is a list of T cell receptor beta chains from one sample in a study of a mutant IDH1 vaccine in newly diagnosed glioma. Which antigens these TCRs recognize remains unknown. Assay used: immunoSEQ multiplex PCR; TCRdb lists only in-frame clones, some missing. The sample contains tens of thousands of clones, approximately 80% of which appear only once. The sequencing used PBMCs, collected from a glioma patient whose treatment included an IDH1 peptide vaccine. These receptors were obtained from a woman aged 18-29 years with glioma. Some clones in this sample may be carry-over from other donors' samples. Both conserved end residues are trimmed from each CDR3. Each record gives: CDR3 length, J gene, D gene, V gene, CDR3 protein. The D gene is left open where the match is weak.

11,TRBJ1-1,-,TRBV2,ASRDRMNTEAF
12,TRBJ2-1,TRBD2,TRBV2,ATLPSGIYNEQF
14,TRBJ2-1,-,TRBV9,ASSVDPRGVDNEQF
14,TRBJ1-1,-,TRBV5-4,ASSLGVGSPGGGAF
11,TRBJ1-1,-,TRBV2,ASIGDLYTEAF
12,TRBJ1-3,-,TRBV19,ASTRRESGNTIY
11,TRBJ1-5,-,TRBV25-1,ASSVSENQPQH
14,TRBJ1-2,TRBD1,TRBV7-8,ASSLRRQGGNYGYT
15,TRBJ2-3,-,TRBV5-4,ASRLGARATSTDTQY
16,TRBJ1-2,TRBD1,TRBV28,ASRHGTGLGITNYGYT
14,TRBJ2-6,-,TRBV7-9,ASSLSLSSGANVLT
14,TRBJ2-2,TRBD2,TRBV14,ASSQDLAGGWRELF
13,TRBJ2-7,-,TRBV21-1,ASSTRGFPLCEQY
14,TRBJ2-5,-,TRBV7-9,ASSPPGVLGQETQY
13,TRBJ1-3,-,TRBV5-4,ASSSGFLSGNTIY
13,TRBJ2-3,TRBD2,TRBV2,ASRVSGASTDTQY
12,TRBJ1-5,-,TRBV10-2,ASSESSTNQPQH
13,TRBJ1-1,-,TRBV6-1,ASRAQSLMNTEAF
11,TRBJ1-2,-,TRBV5-1,ASSLDLGEGYT
15,TRBJ2-6,-,TRBV6-1,ASSERTRVTGANVLT
13,TRBJ2-7,-,TRBV7-2,ASSLSAAVGNEQY
12,TRBJ1-2,-,TRBV7-2,ASSLKAGGYGYT
11,TRBJ1-2,TRBD1,TRBV7-9,ASSLEGAVGYT
15,TRBJ1-4,TRBD1,TRBV7-9,ASSLRDRGKFNEKLF
12,TRBJ1-1,TRBD1,TRBV9,ASSLDRGNTEAF
13,TRBJ1-5,-,TRBV7-2,ASSLAGPSNQPQH
12,TRBJ1-1,-,TRBV6-5,ASSLHGGNTEAF
14,TRBJ2-3,TRBD2,TRBV2,ASNRGLAVGTDTQY
14,TRBJ2-1,TRBD2,TRBV4-1,ASSLLAGSSYNEQF
14,TRBJ2-3,-,TRBV18,ASSPWRAFGTDTQY
14,TRBJ2-1,-,TRBV7-9,ASSPRGGSSYNEQF
14,TRBJ1-3,-,TRBV6-1,ASSEEGTKSGNTIY